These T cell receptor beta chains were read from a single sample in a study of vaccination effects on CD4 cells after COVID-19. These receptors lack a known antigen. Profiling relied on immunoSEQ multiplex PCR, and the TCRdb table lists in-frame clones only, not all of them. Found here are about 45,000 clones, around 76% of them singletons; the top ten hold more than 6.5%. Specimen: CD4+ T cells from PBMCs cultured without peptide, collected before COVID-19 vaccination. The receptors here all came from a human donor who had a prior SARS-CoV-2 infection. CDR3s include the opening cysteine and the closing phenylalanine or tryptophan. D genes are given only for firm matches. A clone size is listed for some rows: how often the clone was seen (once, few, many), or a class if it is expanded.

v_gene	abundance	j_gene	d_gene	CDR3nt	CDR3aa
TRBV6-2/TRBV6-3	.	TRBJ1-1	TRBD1	TGTGCCAGCAGTGGACTTAAGGACAGGACTCCTTTACAGCCCACTGAAGCTTTCTTT	CASSGLKDRTPLQPTEAFF
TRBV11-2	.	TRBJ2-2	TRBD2	TGTGCCAGCAGCCGGACTAGCGGGAGGGCCGGGGAGCTGTTTTTT	CASSRTSGRAGELFF
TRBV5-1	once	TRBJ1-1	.	TGCGCCAGCAACATTGGGGCCTTCAACACTGAAGCTTTCTTT	CASNIGAFNTEAFF
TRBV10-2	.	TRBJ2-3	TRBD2	TGCGCCAGCAGTCCCATGAGCGGGGGTACAGATACGCAGTATTTT	CASSPMSGGTDTQYF
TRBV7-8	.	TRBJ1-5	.	TGTGCCAGCAGCTTAGATGGGCGCGTCAATCAGCCCCAGCATTTT	CASSLDGRVNQPQHF
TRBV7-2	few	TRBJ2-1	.	TGTGCCAGCAGCTTAGCGGGAGTCTCCTACAATGAGCAGTTCTTC	CASSLAGVSYNEQFF
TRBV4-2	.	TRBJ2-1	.	TGTGCCAGCAGCCAAGTTCTCCCCTCCGGAGGTCTTAGCAATGAGCAGTTCTTC	CASSQVLPSGGLSNEQFF
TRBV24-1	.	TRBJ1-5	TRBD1	TGTGCCACCAGTGACCCGACAGGGCAGGGACAGCCCCAGCATTTT	CATSDPTGQGQPQHF
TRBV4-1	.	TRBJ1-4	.	TGCGCCAGCAGCCCGGACTCCGGGAGAGAAAAACTGTTTTTT	CASSPDSGREKLFF
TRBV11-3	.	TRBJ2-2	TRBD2	TGTGCCAGCAGCTTAGTGGGGGGGTCCGGGGAGCTGTTTTTT	CASSLVGGSGELFF
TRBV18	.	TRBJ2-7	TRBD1	TGTGCCAGCTCAGGAATGGGACAGTCCTACGAGCAGTACTTC	CASSGMGQSYEQYF
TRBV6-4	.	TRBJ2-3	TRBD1	TGTGCCAGCAGTGCCGGGACAGGGGAAGATACGCAGTATTTT	CASSAGTGEDTQYF
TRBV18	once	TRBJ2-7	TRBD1	TGTGCCAGCTCATTCACAGGCAGGGGGATGGACGAGCAGTACTTC	CASSFTGRGMDEQYF
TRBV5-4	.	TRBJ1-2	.	TGTGCCAGCAGAGGGGGGCCAAACTATGGCTACACCTTC	CASRGGPNYGYTF
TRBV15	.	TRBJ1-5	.	TGTGCCACCAGCAGAGACAGGGTAAATCAGCCCCAGCATTTT	CATSRDRVNQPQHF
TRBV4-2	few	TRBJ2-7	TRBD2	TGTGCCAGCAGCCGGGGGGGCGAGCAGTACTTC	CASSRGGEQYF
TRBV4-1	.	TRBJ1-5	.	TGCGCCAGCAGCCAAATCGACAGAAACAATCAGCCCCAGCATTTT	CASSQIDRNNQPQHF
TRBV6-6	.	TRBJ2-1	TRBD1	TGTGCCAGCAGGTGGGGACAGGGCCGTTTGGATGAGCAGTTCTTC	CASRWGQGRLDEQFF
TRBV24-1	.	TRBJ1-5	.	TGTGCCACCAGTGATCCCCGGCAGGGTGGTCAGCCCCAGCATTTT	CATSDPRQGGQPQHF
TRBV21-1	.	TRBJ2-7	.	TGTGCCAGCAGCAAAGATTTCTACGAGCAGTACTTC	CASSKDFYEQYF
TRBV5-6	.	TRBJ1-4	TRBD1	TGTGCCAGCAGCTTGGGTGAAGGGGGCGACGCTGTTGAAAAACTGTTTTTT	CASSLGEGGDAVEKLFF
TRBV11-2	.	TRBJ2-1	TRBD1	TGTGCCAGCAGCCCCGACAGGGGATCGGGGCAGTTCTTC	CASSPDRGSGQFF
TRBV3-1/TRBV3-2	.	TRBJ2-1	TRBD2	TGTGCCAGCAGCCAAGTCGGGGCTAGCGGGAGCAATGAGCAGTTCTTC	CASSQVGASGSNEQFF
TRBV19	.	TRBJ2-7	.	TGTGCCAGTAGTCCGCCAAACTCTCCCTACGAGCAGTACTTC	CASSPPNSPYEQYF
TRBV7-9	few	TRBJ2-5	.	TGTGCCAGCTCCTGGTACCAAGAGACCCAGTACTTC	CASSWYQETQYF
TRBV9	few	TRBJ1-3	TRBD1	TGTGCCAGCAGCGAGACAGGGGCGAGCTCTGGAAACACCATATATTTT	CASSETGASSGNTIYF
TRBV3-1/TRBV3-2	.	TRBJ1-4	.	TGTGCCAGCAGCTACGCAGGGTCGGCTAATGAAAAACTGTTTTTT	CASSYAGSANEKLFF
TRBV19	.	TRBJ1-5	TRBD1	TGTGCCAGTAACCGGGACAGGGGGCGAGGTCAGCCCCAGCATTTT	CASNRDRGRGQPQHF
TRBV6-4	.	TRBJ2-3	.	TGTGCCAGCAGTGACGACGGGCGCGATACGCAGTATTTT	CASSDDGRDTQYF
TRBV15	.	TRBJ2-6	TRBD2	TGTGCCACCAGCAGAGGAGCGGGGGCCAACTCTGGGGCCAACGTCCTGACTTTC	CATSRGAGANSGANVLTF
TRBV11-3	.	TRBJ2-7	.	TGTGCCAGCAGCTTTAATCACCAATCCTTCGAGCAGTACTTC	CASSFNHQSFEQYF
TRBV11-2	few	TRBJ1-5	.	TGTGCCAGCAGCCAAGTGGGGGGGGCGGATCAGCCCCAGCATTTT	CASSQVGGADQPQHF
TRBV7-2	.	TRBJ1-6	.	TGTGCCAGCAGCTTAAGGAGAGGCAATTCACCCCTCCACTTT	CASSLRRGNSPLHF
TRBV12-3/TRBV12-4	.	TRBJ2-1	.	TGTGCCAGCAGTTTATCTAACTACAATGAGCAGTTCTTC	CASSLSNYNEQFF
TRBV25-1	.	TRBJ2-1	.	TGTGCCAGCAGTGATTCCCGACAGCTCTACAATGAGCAGTTCTTC	CASSDSRQLYNEQFF
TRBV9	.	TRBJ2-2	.	TGTGCCAGCAGCGTAGACGCATCCTCCCACACCGGGGAGCTGTTTTTT	CASSVDASSHTGELFF
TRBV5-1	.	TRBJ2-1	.	TGCGCCAGCAGCCGACGGACTGAGTACAATGAGCAGTTCTTC	CASSRRTEYNEQFF
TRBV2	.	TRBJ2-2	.	TGTGCCAGCAGATCAAGAGTTACCGGGGAGCTGTTTTTT	CASRSRVTGELFF
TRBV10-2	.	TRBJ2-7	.	TGCGCCAGCAGTGAATCCAGGGTATCCTACGAGCAGTACTTC	CASSESRVSYEQYF
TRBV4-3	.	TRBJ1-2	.	TGCGCCAGCAGCCAAGGACCAGGGGATAACTATGGCTACACCTTC	CASSQGPGDNYGYTF
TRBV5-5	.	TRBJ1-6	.	TGTGCCAGCAGCCGACGGCTTGGGGGGGGTTATAATTCACCCCTCCACTTT	CASSRRLGGGYNSPLHF
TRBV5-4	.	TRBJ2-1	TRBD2	TGTGCCAGCAGCCCTGGACTAGCGGGTAATGAGCAGTTCTTC	CASSPGLAGNEQFF
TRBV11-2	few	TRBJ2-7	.	TGTGCCAGCAGCTCGAGGACACACTCCTACGAGCAGTACTTC	CASSSRTHSYEQYF
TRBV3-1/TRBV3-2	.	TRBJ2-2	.	TGTGCCAGCAGCCAAGGTGTGCCCTCGGGCACCGGGGAGCTGTTTTTT	CASSQGVPSGTGELFF
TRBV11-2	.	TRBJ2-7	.	TGTGCCAGCAGCGCAGGGCCCGGGGCTTCCTACGAGCAGTACTTC	CASSAGPGASYEQYF
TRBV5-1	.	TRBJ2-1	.	TGCGCCAGCAGGTTGACAGAGTACTCCTACAATGAGCAGTTCTTC	CASRLTEYSYNEQFF
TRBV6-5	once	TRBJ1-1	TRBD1	TGTGCCAGCAGTTACTCAGGAGGGGGCGCCTACACTGAAGCTTTCTTT	CASSYSGGGAYTEAFF
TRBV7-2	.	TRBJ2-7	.	TGTGCCAGCAGCTTATATGGGAGTACCTACGAGCAGTACTTC	CASSLYGSTYEQYF